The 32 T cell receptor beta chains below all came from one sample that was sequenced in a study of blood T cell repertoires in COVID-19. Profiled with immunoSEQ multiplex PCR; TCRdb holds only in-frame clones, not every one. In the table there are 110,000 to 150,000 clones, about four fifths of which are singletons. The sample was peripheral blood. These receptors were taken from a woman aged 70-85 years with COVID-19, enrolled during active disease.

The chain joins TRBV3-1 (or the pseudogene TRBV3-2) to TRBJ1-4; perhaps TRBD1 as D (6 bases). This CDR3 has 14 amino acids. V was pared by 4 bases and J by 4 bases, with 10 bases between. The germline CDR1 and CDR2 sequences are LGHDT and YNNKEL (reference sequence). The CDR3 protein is CASSPRGSNEKLFF. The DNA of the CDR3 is TGTGCCAGCAGCCCCAGGGGTAGTAATGAAAAACTGTTTTTT.

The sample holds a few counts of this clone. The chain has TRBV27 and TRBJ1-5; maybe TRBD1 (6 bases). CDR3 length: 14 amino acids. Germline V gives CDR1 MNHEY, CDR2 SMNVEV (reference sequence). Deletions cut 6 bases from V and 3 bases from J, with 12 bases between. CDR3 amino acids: CASRQAGVNQPQHF. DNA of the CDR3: TGTGCCAGCAGACAGGCAGGGGTCAATCAGCCCCAGCATTTT.

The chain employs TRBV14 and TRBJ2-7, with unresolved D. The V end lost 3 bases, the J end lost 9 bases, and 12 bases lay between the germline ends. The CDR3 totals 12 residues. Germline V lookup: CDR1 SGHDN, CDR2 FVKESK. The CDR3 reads CASSHGPERQYF. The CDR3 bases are TGTGCCAGCAGCCATGGTCCGGAGCGGCAGTACTTC.

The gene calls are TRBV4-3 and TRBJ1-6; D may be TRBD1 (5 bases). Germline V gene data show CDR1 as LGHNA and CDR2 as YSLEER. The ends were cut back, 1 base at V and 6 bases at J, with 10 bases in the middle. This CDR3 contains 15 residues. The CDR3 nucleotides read TGCGCCAGCAGCCAAGTCTTCCAGGGTAATTCACCCCTCCACTTT. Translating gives CASSQVFQGNSPLHF.

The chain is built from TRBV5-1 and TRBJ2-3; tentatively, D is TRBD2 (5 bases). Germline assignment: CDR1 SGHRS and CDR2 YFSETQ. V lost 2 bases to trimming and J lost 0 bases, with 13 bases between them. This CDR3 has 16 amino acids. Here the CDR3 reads CASSLEGPYSTDTQYF. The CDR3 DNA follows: TGCGCCAGCAGCTTAGAGGGCCCCTATAGCACAGATACGCAGTATTTT.

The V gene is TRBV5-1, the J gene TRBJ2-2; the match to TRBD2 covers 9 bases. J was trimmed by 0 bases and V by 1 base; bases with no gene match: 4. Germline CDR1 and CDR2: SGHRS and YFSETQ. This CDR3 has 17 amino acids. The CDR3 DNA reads TGCGCCAGCAGCTTGATTAGCGGGGGAGCGAACACCGGGGAGCTGTTTTTT. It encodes CASSLISGGANTGELFF.

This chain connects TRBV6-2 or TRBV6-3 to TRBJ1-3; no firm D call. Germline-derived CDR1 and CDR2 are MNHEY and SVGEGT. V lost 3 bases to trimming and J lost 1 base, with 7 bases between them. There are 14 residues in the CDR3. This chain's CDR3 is CASSYGGSGNTIYF. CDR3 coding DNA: TGTGCCAGCAGTTATGGAGGGTCTGGAAACACCATATATTTT.

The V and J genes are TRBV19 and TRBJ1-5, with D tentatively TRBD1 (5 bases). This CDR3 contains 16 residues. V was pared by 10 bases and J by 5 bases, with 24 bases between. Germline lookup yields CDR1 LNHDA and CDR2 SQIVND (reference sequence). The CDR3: CATSPGGDFRYQPQHF. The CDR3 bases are TGTGCCACCTCCCCCGGGGGGGATTTTAGGTATCAGCCCCAGCATTTT. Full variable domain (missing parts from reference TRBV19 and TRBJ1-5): DGGITQSPKYLFRKEGQNVTLSCEQNLNHDAMYWYRQDPGQGLRLIYYSQIVNDFQKGDIAEGYSVSREKKESFPLTVTSAQKNPTAFYLCATSPGGDFRYQPQHFGDGTRLSIL.

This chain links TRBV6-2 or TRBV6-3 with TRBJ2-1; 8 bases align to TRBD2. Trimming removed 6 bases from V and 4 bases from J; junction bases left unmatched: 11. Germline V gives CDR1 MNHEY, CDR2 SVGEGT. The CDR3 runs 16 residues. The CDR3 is CASSKISGGSYNEQFF. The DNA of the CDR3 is TGTGCCAGCAGCAAAATCAGCGGGGGCTCTTACAATGAGCAGTTCTTC.

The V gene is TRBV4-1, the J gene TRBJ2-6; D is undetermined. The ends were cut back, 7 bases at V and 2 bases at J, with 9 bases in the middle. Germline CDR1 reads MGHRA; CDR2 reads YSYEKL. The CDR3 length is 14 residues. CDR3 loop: CASTPLPGANVLTF. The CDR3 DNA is TGCGCCAGCACCCCTCTCCCTGGGGCCAACGTCCTGACTTTC.

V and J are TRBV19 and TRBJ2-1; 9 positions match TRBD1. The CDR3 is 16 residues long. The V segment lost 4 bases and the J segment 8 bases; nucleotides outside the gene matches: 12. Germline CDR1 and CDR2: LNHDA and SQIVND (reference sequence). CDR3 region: CASSNRGLPHGDEQFF. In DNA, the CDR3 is TGTGCCAGTAGTAACAGGGGGCTCCCCCACGGTGATGAGCAGTTCTTC.

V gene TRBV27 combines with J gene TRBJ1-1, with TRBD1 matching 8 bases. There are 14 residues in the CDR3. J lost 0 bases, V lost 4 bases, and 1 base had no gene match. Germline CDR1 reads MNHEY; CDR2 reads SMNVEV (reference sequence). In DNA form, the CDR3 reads TGTGCCAGCAGTTGGACAGGGCTGAACACTGAAGCTTTCTTT. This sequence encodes CASSWTGLNTEAFF.

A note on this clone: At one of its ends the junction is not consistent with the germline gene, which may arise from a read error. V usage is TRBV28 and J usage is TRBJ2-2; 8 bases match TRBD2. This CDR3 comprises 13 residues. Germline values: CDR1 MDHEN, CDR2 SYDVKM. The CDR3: CASSGGGTGELVF. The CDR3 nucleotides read TGTGCCAGCAGCGGGGGGGGCACCGGGGAGCTGGTTTTT.

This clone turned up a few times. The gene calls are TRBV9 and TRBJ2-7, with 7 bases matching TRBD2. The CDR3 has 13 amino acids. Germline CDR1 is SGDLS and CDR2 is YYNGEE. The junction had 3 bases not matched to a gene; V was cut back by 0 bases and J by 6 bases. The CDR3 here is CASSVGTRGEQYF. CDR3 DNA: TGTGCCAGCAGCGTAGGGACTAGGGGCGAGCAGTACTTC.

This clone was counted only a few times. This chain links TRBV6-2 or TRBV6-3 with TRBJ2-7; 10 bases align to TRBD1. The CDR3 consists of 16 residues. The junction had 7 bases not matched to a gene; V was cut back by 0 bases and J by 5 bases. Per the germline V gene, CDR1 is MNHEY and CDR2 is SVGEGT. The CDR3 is CASSYSTRDRGHEQYF. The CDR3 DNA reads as TGTGCCAGCAGTTACTCCACGCGGGACAGGGGCCACGAGCAGTACTTC.

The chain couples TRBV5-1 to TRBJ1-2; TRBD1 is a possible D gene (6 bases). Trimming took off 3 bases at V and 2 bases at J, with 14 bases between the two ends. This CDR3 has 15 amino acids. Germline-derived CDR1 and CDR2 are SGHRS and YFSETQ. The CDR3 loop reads CASSYQTGLNYGYTF. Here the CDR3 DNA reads TGCGCCAGCAGCTACCAGACAGGTTTGAACTATGGCTACACCTTC.

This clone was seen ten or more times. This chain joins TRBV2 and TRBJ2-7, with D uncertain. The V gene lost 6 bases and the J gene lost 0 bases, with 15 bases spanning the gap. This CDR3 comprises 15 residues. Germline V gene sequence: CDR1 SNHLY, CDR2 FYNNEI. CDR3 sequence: CASRPRFLSSYEQYF. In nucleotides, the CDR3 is TGTGCCAGCAGGCCCCGATTCCTAAGCTCCTACGAGCAGTACTTC.

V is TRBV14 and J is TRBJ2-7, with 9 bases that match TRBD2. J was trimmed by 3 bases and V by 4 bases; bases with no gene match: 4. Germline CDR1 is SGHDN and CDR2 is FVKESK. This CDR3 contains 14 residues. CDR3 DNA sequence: TGTGCCAGCAGCCCTGCGGGGGGGGGCTACGAGCAGTACTTC. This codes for CASSPAGGGYEQYF.

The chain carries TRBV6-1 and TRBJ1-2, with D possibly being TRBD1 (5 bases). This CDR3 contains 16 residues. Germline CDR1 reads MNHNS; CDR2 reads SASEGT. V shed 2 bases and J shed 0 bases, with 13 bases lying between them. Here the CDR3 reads CASSESLGQSNYGYTF. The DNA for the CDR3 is TGTGCCAGCAGTGAATCTCTGGGGCAGTCTAACTATGGCTACACCTTC.

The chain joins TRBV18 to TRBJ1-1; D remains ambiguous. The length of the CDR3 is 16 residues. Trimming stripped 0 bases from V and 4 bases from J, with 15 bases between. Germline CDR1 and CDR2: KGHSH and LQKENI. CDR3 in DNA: TGTGCCAGCTCACCACCCTTCAGAACCGGGAGCACTGAAGCTTTCTTT. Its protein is CASSPPFRTGSTEAFF.

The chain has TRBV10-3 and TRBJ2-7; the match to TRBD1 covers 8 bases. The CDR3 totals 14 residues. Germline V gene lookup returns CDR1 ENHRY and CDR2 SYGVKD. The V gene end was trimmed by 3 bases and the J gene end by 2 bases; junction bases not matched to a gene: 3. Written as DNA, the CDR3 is TGTGCCATCAGTGATGGGACAGGCACCTACGAGCAGTACTTC. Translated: CAISDGTGTYEQYF.

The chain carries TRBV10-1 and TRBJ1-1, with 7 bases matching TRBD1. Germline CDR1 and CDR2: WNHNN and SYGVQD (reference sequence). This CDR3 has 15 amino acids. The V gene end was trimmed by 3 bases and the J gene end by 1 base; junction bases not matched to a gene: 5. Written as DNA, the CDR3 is TGCGCCAGCAGTGACCGGGGACAGTCGAACACTGAAGCTTTCTTT. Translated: CASSDRGQSNTEAFF.

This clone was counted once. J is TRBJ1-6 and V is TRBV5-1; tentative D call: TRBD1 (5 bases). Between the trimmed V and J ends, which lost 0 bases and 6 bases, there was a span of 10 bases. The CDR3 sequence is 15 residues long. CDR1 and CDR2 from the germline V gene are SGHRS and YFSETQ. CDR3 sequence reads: CASSLVPGLNSPLHF. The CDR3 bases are TGCGCCAGCAGCTTGGTTCCAGGGCTTAATTCACCCCTCCACTTT.

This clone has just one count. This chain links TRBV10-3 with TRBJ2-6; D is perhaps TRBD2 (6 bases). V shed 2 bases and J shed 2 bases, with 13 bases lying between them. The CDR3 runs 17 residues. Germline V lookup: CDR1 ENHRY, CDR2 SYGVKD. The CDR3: CAISERLLAAGANVLTF. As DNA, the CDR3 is TGTGCCATCAGTGAGCGTCTTTTAGCGGCTGGGGCCAACGTCCTGACTTTC.

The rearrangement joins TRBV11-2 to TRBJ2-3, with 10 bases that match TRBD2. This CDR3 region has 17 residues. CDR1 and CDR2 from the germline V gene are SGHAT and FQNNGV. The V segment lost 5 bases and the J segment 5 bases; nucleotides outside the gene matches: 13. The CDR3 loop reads CASSRDPPLAGKDTQYF. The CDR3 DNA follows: TGTGCCAGCAGCCGCGATCCGCCACTAGCGGGGAAAGATACGCAGTATTTT.

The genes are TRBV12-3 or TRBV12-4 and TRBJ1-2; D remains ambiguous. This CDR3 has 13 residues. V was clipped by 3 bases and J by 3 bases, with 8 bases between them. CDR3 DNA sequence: TGTGCCAGCAGTTTTGGGGAGGACTATGGCTACACCTTC. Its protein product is CASSFGEDYGYTF.

The CDR3 region has the DNA TGTGCCAGCACCGTCATGGACAGAGATCAGCCCCAGCATTTT. It specifies CASTVMDRDQPQHF. The chain couples TRBV6-5 to TRBJ1-5, with a possible D match to TRBD1 (6 bases). The CDR3 spans 14 residues. The germline V gene encodes CDR1 MNHEY and CDR2 SVGAGI. Trimming left V 7 bases short and J 5 bases short, with 15 bases between.

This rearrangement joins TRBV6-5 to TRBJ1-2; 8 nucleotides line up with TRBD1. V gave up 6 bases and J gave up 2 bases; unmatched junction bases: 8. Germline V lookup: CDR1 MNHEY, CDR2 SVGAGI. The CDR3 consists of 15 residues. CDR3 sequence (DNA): TGTGCCAGCAGGTACGGGACAGGCGAGAACTATGGCTACACCTTC. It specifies CASRYGTGENYGYTF.

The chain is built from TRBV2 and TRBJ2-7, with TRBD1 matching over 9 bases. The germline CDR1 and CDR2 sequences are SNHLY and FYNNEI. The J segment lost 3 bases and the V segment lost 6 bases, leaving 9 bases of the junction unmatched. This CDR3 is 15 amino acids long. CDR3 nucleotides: TGTGCCAGCAGCGAAACAGGGGGCGTGGGCTACGAGCAGTACTTC. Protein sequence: CASSETGGVGYEQYF.

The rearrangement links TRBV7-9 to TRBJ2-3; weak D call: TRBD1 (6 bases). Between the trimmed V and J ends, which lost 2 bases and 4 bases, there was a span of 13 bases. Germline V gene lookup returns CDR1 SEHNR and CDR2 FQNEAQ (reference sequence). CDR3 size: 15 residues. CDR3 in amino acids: CASSLLDSRADTQYF. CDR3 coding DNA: TGTGCCAGCAGCTTATTGGACAGTCGGGCAGATACGCAGTATTTT.

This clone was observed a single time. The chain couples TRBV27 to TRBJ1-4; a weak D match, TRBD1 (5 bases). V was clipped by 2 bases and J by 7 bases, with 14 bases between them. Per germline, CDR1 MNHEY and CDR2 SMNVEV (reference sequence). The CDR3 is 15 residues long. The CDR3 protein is CASSLNGARGEKLFF. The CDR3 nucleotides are TGTGCCAGCAGTTTAAACGGGGCGCGGGGTGAAAAACTGTTTTTT.

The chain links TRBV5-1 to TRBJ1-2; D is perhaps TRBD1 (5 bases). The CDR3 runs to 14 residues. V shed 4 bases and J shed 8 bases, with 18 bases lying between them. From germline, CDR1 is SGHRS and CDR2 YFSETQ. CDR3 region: CASSPRTDRGGYTF. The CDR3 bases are TGCGCCAGCAGCCCTCGGACGGACCGGGGGGGCTACACCTTC.